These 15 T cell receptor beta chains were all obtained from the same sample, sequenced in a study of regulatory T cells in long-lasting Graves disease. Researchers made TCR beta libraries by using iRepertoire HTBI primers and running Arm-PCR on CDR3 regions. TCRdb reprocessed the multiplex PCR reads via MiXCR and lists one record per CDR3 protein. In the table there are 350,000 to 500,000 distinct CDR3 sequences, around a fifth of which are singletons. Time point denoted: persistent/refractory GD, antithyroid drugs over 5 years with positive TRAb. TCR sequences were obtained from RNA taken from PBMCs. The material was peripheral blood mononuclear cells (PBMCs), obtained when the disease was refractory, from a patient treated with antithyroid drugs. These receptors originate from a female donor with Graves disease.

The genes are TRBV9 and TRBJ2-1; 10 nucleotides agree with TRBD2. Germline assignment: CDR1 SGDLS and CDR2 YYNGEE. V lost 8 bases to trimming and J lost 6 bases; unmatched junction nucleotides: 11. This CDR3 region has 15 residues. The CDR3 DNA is TGTGCCAGTCAACCGATAGCGGGAGGTGGCAATGAGCAGTTCTTC. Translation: CASQPIAGGGNEQFF.

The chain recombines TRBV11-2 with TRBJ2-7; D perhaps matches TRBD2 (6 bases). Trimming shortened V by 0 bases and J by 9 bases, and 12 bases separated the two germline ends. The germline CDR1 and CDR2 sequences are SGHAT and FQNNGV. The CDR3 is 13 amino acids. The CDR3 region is CASSLEPSAGQYF. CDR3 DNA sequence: TGTGCCAGCAGCTTAGAACCTAGCGCGGGGCAGTACTTC.

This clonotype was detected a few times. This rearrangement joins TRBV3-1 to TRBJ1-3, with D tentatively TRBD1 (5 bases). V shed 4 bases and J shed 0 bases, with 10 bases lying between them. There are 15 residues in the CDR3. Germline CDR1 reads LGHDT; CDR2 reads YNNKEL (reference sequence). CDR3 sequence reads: CASSRTGPSGNTIYF. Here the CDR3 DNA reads TGTGCCAGCAGCCGAACAGGCCCCTCTGGAAACACCATATATTTT.

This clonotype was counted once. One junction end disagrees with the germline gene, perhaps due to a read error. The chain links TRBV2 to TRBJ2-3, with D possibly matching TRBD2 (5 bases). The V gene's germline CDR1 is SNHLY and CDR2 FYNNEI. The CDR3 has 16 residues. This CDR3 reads CAGSPPQSGFTDTQYF. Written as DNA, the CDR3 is TGTGCCGGCAGCCCCCCCCAGAGCGGCTTCACAGATACGCAGTATTTT.

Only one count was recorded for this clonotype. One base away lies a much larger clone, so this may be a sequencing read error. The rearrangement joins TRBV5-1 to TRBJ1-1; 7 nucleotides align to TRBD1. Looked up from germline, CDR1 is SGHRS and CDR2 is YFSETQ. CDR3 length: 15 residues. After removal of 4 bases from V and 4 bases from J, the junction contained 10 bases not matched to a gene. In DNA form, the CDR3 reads TGCGCCAGCAGCGCCCCTACAGGGGAAGGCACTGAAGCTTTCTTT. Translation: CASSAPTGEGTEAFF. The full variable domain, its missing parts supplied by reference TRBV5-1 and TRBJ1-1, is KAGVTQTPRYLIKTRGQQVTLSCSPISGHRSVSWYQQTPGQGLQFLFEYFSETQRNKGNFPGRFSGRQFSNSRSEMNVSTLELGDSALYLCASSAPTGEGTEAFFGQGTRLTVV.

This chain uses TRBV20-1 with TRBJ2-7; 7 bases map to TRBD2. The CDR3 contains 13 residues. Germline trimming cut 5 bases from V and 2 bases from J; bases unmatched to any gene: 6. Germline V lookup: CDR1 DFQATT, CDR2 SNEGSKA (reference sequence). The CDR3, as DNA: TGCAGTGCTGATGGGGGGGAGACCTACGAGCAGTACTTC. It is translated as CSADGGETYEQYF.

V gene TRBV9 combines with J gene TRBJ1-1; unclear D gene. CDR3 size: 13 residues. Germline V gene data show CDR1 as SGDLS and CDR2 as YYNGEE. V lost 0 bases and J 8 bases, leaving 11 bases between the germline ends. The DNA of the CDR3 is TGTGCCAGCAGCGTAGGACTGATCACGGAAGCTTTCTTT. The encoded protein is CASSVGLITEAFF. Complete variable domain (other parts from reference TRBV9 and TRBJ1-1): DSGVTQTPKHLITATGQRVTLRCSPRSGDLSVYWYQQSLDQGLQFLIQYYNGEERAKGNILERFSAQQFPDLHSELNLSSLELGDSALYFCASSVGLITEAFFGQGTRLTVV.

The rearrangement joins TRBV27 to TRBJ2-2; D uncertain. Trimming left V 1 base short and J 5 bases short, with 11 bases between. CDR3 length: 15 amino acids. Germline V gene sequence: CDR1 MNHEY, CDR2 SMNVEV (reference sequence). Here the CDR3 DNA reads TGTGCCAGCAGTTTATTGTCGGTATCTACCGGGGAGCTGTTTTTT. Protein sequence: CASSLLSVSTGELFF.

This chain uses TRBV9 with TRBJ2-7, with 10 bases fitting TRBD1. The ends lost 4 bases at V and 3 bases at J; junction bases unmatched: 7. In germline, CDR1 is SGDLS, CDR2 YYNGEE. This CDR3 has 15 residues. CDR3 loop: CASSQGGTGVYEQYF. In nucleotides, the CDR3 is TGTGCCAGCAGCCAGGGTGGGACAGGGGTCTACGAGCAGTACTTC.

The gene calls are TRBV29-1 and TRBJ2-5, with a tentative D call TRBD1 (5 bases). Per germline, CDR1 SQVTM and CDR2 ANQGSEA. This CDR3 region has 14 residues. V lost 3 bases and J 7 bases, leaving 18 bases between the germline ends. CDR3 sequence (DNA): TGCAGCGTTGAGCAGGGCTTAGGGCAGGGGACCCAGTACTTC. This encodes CSVEQGLGQGTQYF.

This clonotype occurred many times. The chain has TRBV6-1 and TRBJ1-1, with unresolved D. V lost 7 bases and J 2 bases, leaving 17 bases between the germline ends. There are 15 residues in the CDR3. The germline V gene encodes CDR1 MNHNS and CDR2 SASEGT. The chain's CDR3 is CASTYRIGPNTEAFF. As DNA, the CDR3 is TGTGCCAGCACCTATCGAATCGGGCCCAACACTGAAGCTTTCTTT.

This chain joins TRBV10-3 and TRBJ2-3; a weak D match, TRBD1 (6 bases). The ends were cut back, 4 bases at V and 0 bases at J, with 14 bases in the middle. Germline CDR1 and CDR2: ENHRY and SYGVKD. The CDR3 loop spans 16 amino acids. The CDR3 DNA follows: TGTGCCATCAGTGCGACAGGAGCAACTAGCACAGATACGCAGTATTTT. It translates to CAISATGATSTDTQYF.

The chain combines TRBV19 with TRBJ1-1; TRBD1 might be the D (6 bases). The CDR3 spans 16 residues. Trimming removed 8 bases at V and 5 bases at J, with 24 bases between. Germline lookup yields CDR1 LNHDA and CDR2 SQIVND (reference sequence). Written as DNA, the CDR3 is TGTGCCAGTGGACGGGGGGCCTCCCTTTTGGGAACTGAAGCTTTCTTT. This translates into CASGRGASLLGTEAFF.

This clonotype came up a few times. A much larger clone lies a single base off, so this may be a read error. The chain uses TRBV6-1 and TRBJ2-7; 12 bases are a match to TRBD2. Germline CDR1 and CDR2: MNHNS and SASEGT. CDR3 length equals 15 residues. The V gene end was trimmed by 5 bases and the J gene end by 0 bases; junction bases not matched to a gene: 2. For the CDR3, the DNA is TGTGCCAGCAGTAAGACTAGCGGGAGCTCCTACGAGCAGTACTTC. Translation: CASSKTSGSSYEQYF.

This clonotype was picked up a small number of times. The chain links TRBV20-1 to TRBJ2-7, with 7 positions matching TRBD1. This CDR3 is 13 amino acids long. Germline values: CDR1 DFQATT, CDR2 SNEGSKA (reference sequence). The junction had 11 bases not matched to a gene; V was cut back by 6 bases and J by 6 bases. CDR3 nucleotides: TGCAGTGCATCAATGACAGGGTCGTCCGAGCAGTACTTC. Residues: CSASMTGSSEQYF.